This T cell receptor beta chain was found in a study of blood T cells in healthy people across ages. A second PCR of roughly 7 to 11 cycles used a sample-barcoded 5' primer and a J-beta primer mix. One entry per CDR3 protein, called by TCRdb with MiXCR from the 5' RACE reads. Among under 1,000,000 distinct CDR3 sequences listed, roughly 35% were seen once. CDR1 and CDR2 from the germline V gene are ENHRY and SYGVKD. This CDR3 is built from 14 residues. Study results and caveats: Observed TCR beta diversity per million T cells went down as age went up. This fall followed a roughly linear course with age. The diversity estimates, figures obtained from one million T cells, were considered underestimates. When set beside aged donors, long-lived donors presented more naive CD4+ cells and higher diversity.

On this clonotype itself: The antigen is unknown. Since a much larger clone is just one base distant, this may be a read error.

The chain employs TRBV10-3 and TRBJ2-7; tentatively, D is TRBD1 or TRBD2 (5 bases each). The sample taken for sequencing was blood. The receptor's source is a man between 18 and 35 years old in good health. The CDR3 sequence is CATGTDTTTYGQYF. The CDR3 DNA reads as TGTGCCACCGGGACCGACACTACTACATACGGGCAGTACTTC.